The clone carrying this T cell receptor beta chain was observed at least ten times. Its specificity is not known. This entry comes from a study of human T cells and chemical hapten exposure. Whole-study findings and limits: Patch test score rose with PT1 expanded TCR count, significant at thresholds 8, 16 and 32, not 4.

TCRdb passed the RACE reads through MiXCR, listing each CDR3 protein once. The sample lists 80,000 to 100,000 distinct CDR3 sequences; 7.5% to 9.5% were seen once. Time point given: patch test 1, 2 weeks after DPC sensitization. Noted treatment: therapeutic diphenylcyclopropenone sensitization with weekly scalp DPC. Each donor was an alopecia patient between 18 and 70 years of age who qualified for DPC. Germline CDR1 reads MNHEY; CDR2 reads SVGAGI. The V end lost 6 bases, the J end lost 0 bases, and 9 bases lay between the germline ends. The length of the CDR3 is 14 residues. The starting material was whole blood, obtained in connection with sensitization to the hapten diphenylcyclopropenone (DPC). The chain uses TRBV6-5 and TRBJ1-3; no clear D gene. The TCR comes from a woman in her twenties or thirties with alopecia areata. Some clones in this sample may be carry-over from other donors' samples. CDR3 region: CASSPQFSGNTIYF. In DNA, the CDR3 is TGTGCCAGCAGCCCCCAGTTCTCTGGAAACACCATATATTTT.